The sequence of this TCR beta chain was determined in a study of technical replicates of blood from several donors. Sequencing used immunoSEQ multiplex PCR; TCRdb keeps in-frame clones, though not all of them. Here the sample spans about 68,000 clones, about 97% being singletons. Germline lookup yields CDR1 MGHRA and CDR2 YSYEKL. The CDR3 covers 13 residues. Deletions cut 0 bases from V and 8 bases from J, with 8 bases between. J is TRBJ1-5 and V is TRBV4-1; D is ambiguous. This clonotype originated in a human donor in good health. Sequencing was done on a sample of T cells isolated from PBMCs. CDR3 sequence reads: CASSQDQVKPQHF. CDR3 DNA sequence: TGCGCCAGCAGCCAAGATCAGGTCAAGCCCCAGCATTTT.